The 22 T cell receptor beta chains below all came from one sample that was sequenced in a study of blood T cell repertoires in COVID-19. TCRdb's table, derived via immunoSEQ multiplex PCR, lists solely in-frame clones and lacks some. The data show tens of thousands of clones, 83% seen once. The source material was peripheral blood. The receptors derive from a human donor in a cohort sampled during active COVID-19.

The chain links TRBV3-1 (or the pseudogene TRBV3-2) to TRBJ2-1, with TRBD2 matching 8 bases. CDR1 is LGHDT, CDR2 YNNKEL, per germline (reference sequence). This CDR3 region has 19 residues. Here the CDR3 reads CAIRGPAGVSSTNYNEQFF. As DNA, the CDR3 is TGTGCGATTAGGGGACCAGCGGGGGTCTCCTCTACCAACTACAATGAGCAGTTCTTC.

In its sample, this clone was seen once. The chain recombines TRBV7-2 with TRBJ1-3, with no clear D. Germline CDR1 and CDR2: SGHTA and FQGNSA. With 5 bases removed from V and 4 bases from J, the gap between germline ends came to 24 bases. CDR3 size: 18 residues. CDR3 loop: CASSPAGSLLLSGNTIYF. The CDR3 DNA is TGTGCCAGCAGCCCGGCGGGGAGTTTGCTTCTCTCCGGAAACACCATATATTTT.

The CDR3 spells CAISGTGSTEAFF. The CDR3 DNA reads TGTGCCATCAGTGGTACAGGGAGCACTGAAGCTTTCTTT. The rearrangement links TRBV10-3 to TRBJ1-1, with a weak D call TRBD1 (6 bases). Germline CDR1 reads ENHRY; CDR2 reads SYGVKD. V lost 4 bases to trimming and J lost 4 bases, with 10 bases between them. There are 13 residues in the CDR3.

This clone came up a few times. This sequence joins TRBV30 and TRBJ1-2, with 8 bases lining up with TRBD1. CDR1 and CDR2 from the germline V gene are GTSNPN and SVGIG (reference sequence). The CDR3 is made up of 13 amino acids. The junction had 5 bases not matched to a gene; V was cut back by 0 bases and J by 8 bases. The CDR3, as DNA: TGTGCCTGGAGTGTACGGGCAGGGGGCGGCTACACCTTC. Its translation: CAWSVRAGGGYTF.

The chain combines TRBV5-6 with TRBJ1-6; D may be TRBD1 (5 bases). CDR3 length: 14 residues. Germline V lookup: CDR1 SGHDT, CDR2 YYEEEE. V lost 2 bases and J lost 8, with 11 bases in between. Here the CDR3 DNA reads TGTGCCAGCAGCTTAAGACAGTATTATTCACCCCTCCACTTT. Translation gives CASSLRQYYSPLHF.

V gene TRBV5-1 combines with J gene TRBJ2-3, with 8 bases aligning to TRBD2. CDR1 is SGHRS, CDR2 YFSETQ, per germline. This CDR3 is 16 amino acids long. V shed 4 bases and J 2 bases; nucleotides not matched to a gene: 9. The CDR3 bases are TGCGCCAGCAGCCATGGAGCGGGGGTGTCCACAGATACGCAGTATTTT. Protein sequence: CASSHGAGVSTDTQYF. The full variable domain, in which reference TRBV5-1 and TRBJ2-3 provide the parts outside the CDR3, is KAGVTQTPRYLIKTRGQQVTLSCSPISGHRSVSWYQQTPGQGLQFLFEYFSETQRNKGNFPGRFSGRQFSNSRSEMNVSTLELGDSALYLCASSHGAGVSTDTQYFGPGTRLTVL.

The chain combines TRBV4-3 with TRBJ1-1; D not certain. The V gene lost 2 bases and the J gene lost 4 bases, with 14 bases spanning the gap. The CDR3 is 15 amino acids. Germline CDR1 is LGHNA and CDR2 is YSLEER. The CDR3 spells CASSQSRKGGTEAFF. The CDR3 coding sequence is TGCGCCAGCAGCCAAAGTCGAAAGGGAGGCACTGAAGCTTTCTTT.

The genes are TRBV15 and TRBJ1-1, with TRBD1 matching 8 bases. Looked up from germline, CDR1 is LNHNV and CDR2 is YYDKDF (reference sequence). Germline trimming cut 4 bases from V and 4 bases from J; bases unmatched to any gene: 5. The CDR3 covers 14 residues. The CDR3 coding sequence is TGTGCCACCAGCAAGGGACAGGAGGGCACTGAAGCTTTCTTT. Translating gives CATSKGQEGTEAFF.

The chain couples TRBV9 to TRBJ1-3; the match to TRBD1 covers 7 bases. The trim removed 0 bases at V and 2 bases at J, leaving 11 bases unmatched. The CDR3 consists of 18 residues. Germline CDR1 reads SGDLS; CDR2 reads YYNGEE. CDR3 nucleotides: TGTGCCAGCAGCGTAGCATCGGAGCAGGGGGTCACTGGAAACACCATATATTTT. This translates into CASSVASEQGVTGNTIYF.

The V gene is TRBV7-2, the J gene TRBJ1-6; TRBD1 matches at 8 bases. V lost 3 bases to trimming and J lost 9 bases; unmatched junction nucleotides: 7. This CDR3 comprises 15 residues. Germline CDR1 reads SGHTA; CDR2 reads FQGNSA. CDR3 amino acids: CASSFGQGGSSPLHF. CDR3 bases: TGTGCCAGCAGCTTCGGACAGGGCGGAAGTTCACCCCTCCACTTT. The entire variable domain, with the rest obtained from reference TRBV7-2 and TRBJ1-6, is as follows: GAGVSQSPSNKVTEKGKDVELRCDPISGHTALYWYRQSLGQGLEFLIYFQGNSAPDKSGLPSDRFSAERTGGSVSTLTIQRTQQEDSAVYLCASSFGQGGSSPLHFGNGTRLTVT.

As concerns this clone: At one boundary the junction diverges from the germline segment, which might be a read error. In nucleotides, the CDR3 is TGTGCCAGCAGCGACGCAGGTAATCCACCCCTCCACTTT. Encoded protein: CASSDAGNPPLHF. The chain recombines TRBV9 with TRBJ1-6; no reliable D call. CDR3 size: 13 residues. Germline values: CDR1 SGDLS, CDR2 YYNGEE.

This chain connects TRBV6-5 to TRBJ1-2, with 8 nucleotides matching TRBD1. V was clipped by 5 bases and J by 8 bases; unmatched bases: 4. The CDR3 is 12 residues long. Germline V gene data show CDR1 as MNHEY and CDR2 as SVGAGI. The CDR3 DNA sequence: TGTGCCAGCAGTATCCGGGACAGGGGCTACACCTTC. This translates into CASSIRDRGYTF.

V and J are TRBV5-1 and TRBJ1-3; possibly TRBD1 for D (6 bases). Germline V lookup: CDR1 SGHRS, CDR2 YFSETQ. This CDR3 contains 16 residues. Trimming removed 0 bases from V and 2 bases from J, with 12 bases in between. The CDR3 loop is CASSLAAGVAGNTIYF. The CDR3 DNA reads TGCGCCAGCAGCTTGGCCGCAGGGGTCGCTGGAAACACCATATATTTT.

The J gene is TRBJ2-2, the V gene TRBV27; D perhaps matches TRBD2 (5 bases). The germline V gene has CDR1 MNHEY and CDR2 SMNVEV (reference sequence). The CDR3 contains 15 residues. V lost 3 bases, J lost 6 bases, and 14 bases lay in between. DNA for the CDR3: TGTGCCAGCAGTTTGGTTCGGGGATGGGCCGGGGAGCTGTTTTTT. It translates to CASSLVRGWAGELFF.

This chain connects TRBV28 to TRBJ1-2, with D possibly matching TRBD1 (6 bases). Germline V gene lookup returns CDR1 MDHEN and CDR2 SYDVKM. There are 14 residues in the CDR3. V was pared by 7 bases and J by 4 bases, with 16 bases between. The CDR3 nucleotides read TGTGCCAGCACTACAGGGATTCCAAGCTATGGCTACACCTTC. Translating it yields CASTTGIPSYGYTF.

The chain couples TRBV19 to TRBJ1-2, with 11 bases identical to TRBD1. J lost 7 bases, V lost 4 bases, and 11 bases had no gene match. Germline V gives CDR1 LNHDA, CDR2 SQIVND (reference sequence). There are 16 residues in the CDR3. This CDR3 reads CASSTIEGQGAFGYTF. The CDR3 nucleotides are TGTGCCAGTAGTACGATAGAAGGACAGGGGGCGTTTGGCTACACCTTC.

The chain combines TRBV29-1 with TRBJ1-1; tentative D call: TRBD1 (5 bases). This CDR3 has 13 amino acids. V was clipped by 8 bases and J by 3 bases, with 16 bases between them. Germline V lookup: CDR1 SQVTM, CDR2 ANQGSEA. The CDR3 DNA follows: TGCAGCACAACGGTGGGGCTGGACACTGAAGCTTTCTTT. As protein: CSTTVGLDTEAFF. The full variable domain, completed using reference TRBV29-1 and TRBJ1-1, is SAVISQKPSRDICQRGTSLTIQCQVDSQVTMMFWYRQQPGQSLTLIATANQGSEATYESGFVIDKFPISRPNLTFSTLTVSNMSPEDSSIYLCSTTVGLDTEAFFGQGTRLTVV.

J is TRBJ1-6 and V is TRBV6-6; D is unresolved. Trimming left V 8 bases short and J 8 bases short, with 16 bases between. Germline-derived CDR1 and CDR2 are MNHNY and SVGAGI (reference sequence). This CDR3 has 14 amino acids. The DNA of the CDR3 is TGTGCCAGCGGTACGGATATCGCGGATTCACCCCTCCACTTT. Protein sequence: CASGTDIADSPLHF.

This clone was seen more than once but under ten times. This chain connects TRBV14 to TRBJ1-5; D might be TRBD1 (5 bases). Germline CDR1 reads SGHDN; CDR2 reads FVKESK. This CDR3 is 14 amino acids long. Trimming took off 5 bases at V and 7 bases at J, with 15 bases between the two ends. The CDR3 DNA reads as TGTGCCAGCAGCACGCAGCGCCGGGGGCAGCCCCAGCATTTT. Translation gives CASSTQRRGQPQHF.

DNA of the CDR3: TGTGCCAGCATCCCAGAGAACACCGGGGAGCTGTTTTTT. It translates to CASIPENTGELFF. The chain has TRBV12-3 or TRBV12-4 and TRBJ2-2; no reliable D call. The CDR3 extends over 13 amino acids. V lost 7 bases and J lost 1, with 7 bases in between.

The chain combines TRBV28 with TRBJ2-3, with D possibly being TRBD2 (6 bases). V was cut by 4 bases and J by 0 bases, with 8 bases left in between. CDR1 is MDHEN, CDR2 SYDVKM, per germline. This CDR3 has 14 amino acids. The chain's CDR3 is CASSYGGSTDTQYF. The CDR3 DNA reads as TGTGCCAGCAGTTACGGGGGTAGCACAGATACGCAGTATTTT. Full variable domain (remainder filled in from reference TRBV28 and TRBJ2-3): DVKVTQSSRYLVKRTGEKVFLECVQDMDHENMFWYRQDPGLGLRLIYFSYDVKMKEKGDIPEGYSVSREKKERFSLILESASTNQTSMYLCASSYGGSTDTQYFGPGTRLTVL.

The V gene is TRBV7-2, the J gene TRBJ2-3; TRBD2 matches 7 bases. V shed 4 bases, J shed 3 bases, and the junction held 7 bases outside the gene matches. This CDR3 is built from 15 residues. The germline CDR1 and CDR2 sequences are SGHTA and FQGNSA. Here the CDR3 reads CASSSLVGGTDTQYF. The DNA of the CDR3 is TGTGCCAGCAGCTCCCTGGTGGGAGGGACAGATACGCAGTATTTT.